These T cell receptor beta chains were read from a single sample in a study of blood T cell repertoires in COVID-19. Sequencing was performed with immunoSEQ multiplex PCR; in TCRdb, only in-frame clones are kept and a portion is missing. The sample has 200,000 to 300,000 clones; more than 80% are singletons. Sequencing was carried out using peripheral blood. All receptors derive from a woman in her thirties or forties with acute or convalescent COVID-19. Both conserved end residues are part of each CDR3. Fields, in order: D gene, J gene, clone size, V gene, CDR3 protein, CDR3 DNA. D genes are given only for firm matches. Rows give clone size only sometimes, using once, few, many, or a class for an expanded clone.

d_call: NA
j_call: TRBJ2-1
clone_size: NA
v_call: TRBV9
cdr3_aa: CASSVAASSYNEQFF
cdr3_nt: TGTGCCAGCAGCGTAGCGGCTAGTTCCTACAATGAGCAGTTCTTC

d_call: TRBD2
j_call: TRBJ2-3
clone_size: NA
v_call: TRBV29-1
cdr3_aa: CSASSGGRTDTQYF
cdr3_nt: TGCAGCGCATCTAGCGGGGGCCGCACAGATACGCAGTATTTT

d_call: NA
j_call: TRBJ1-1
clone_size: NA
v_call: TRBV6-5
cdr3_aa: CASSYRYRNTEAFF
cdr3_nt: TGTGCCAGCAGTTACAGATACAGAAACACTGAAGCTTTCTTT

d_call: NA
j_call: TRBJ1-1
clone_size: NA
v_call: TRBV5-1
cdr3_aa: CASSLANRNTEAFF
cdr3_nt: TGCGCCAGCAGCTTGGCCAACAGGAACACTGAAGCTTTCTTT

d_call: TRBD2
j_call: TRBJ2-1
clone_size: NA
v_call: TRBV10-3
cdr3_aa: CAISDTSGGLSYNEQFF
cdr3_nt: TGTGCCATCAGTGACACTAGCGGGGGATTATCCTACAATGAGCAGTTCTTC

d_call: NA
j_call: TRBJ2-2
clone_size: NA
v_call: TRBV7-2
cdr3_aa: CASSLMANTGELFF
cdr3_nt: TGTGCCAGCAGCTTAATGGCTAACACCGGGGAGCTGTTTTTT

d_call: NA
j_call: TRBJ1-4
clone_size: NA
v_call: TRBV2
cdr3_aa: CASSEARTASGKLFF
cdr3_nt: TGTGCCAGCAGTGAAGCTAGGACAGCGTCGGGAAAACTGTTTTTT

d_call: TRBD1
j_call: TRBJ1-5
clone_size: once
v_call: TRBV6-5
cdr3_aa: CASGTGEYQPQHF
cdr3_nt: TGTGCCAGCGGTACAGGGGAGTATCAGCCCCAGCATTTT

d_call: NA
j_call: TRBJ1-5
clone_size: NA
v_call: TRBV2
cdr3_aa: CASSEVGAGNQPQHF
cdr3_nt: TGTGCCAGCAGTGAAGTGGGGGCGGGCAATCAGCCCCAGCATTTT

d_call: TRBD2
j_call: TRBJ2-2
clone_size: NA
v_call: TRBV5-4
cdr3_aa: CASSLAAAGGDTGELFF
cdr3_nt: TGTGCCAGCAGCTTGGCGGCAGCGGGGGGGGACACCGGGGAGCTGTTTTTT

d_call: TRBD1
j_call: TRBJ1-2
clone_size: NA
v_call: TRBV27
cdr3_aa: CASRPPGQGRSYTF
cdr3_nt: TGTGCCAGCAGGCCACCGGGACAGGGGAGAAGCTACACCTTC

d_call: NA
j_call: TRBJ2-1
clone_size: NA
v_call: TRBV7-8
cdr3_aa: CASSLVRQGGYEQFF
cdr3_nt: TGTGCCAGCAGCTTAGTGCGGCAGGGTGGTTATGAGCAGTTCTTC

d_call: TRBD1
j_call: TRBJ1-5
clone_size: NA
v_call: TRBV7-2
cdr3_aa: CASSLSRTGNNQPQHF
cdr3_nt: TGTGCCAGCAGCTTATCCCGGACAGGGAACAATCAGCCCCAGCATTTT

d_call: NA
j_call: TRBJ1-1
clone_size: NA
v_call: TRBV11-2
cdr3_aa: CASSLDLVTGNTEAFF
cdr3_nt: TGTGCCAGCAGCTTAGATTTAGTAACGGGGAACACTGAAGCTTTCTTT

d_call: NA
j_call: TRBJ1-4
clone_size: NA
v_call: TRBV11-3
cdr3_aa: CASSFRTIGEKLFF
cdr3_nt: TGTGCCAGCAGCTTCCGGACAATAGGTGAAAAACTGTTTTTT

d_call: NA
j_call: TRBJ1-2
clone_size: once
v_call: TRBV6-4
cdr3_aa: CASSDEEGLGGYTF
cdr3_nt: TGTGCCAGCAGTGACGAGGAGGGTTTGGGGGGCTACACCTTC

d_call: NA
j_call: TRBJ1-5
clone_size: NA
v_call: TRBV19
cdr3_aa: CASSTQGSNQPQHF
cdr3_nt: TGTGCCAGTAGTACACAGGGAAGCAATCAGCCCCAGCATTTT

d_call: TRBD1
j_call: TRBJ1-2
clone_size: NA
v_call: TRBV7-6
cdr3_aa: CASSLAAYRGYGYTF
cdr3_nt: TGTGCCAGCAGCTTAGCGGCGTACAGGGGCTATGGCTACACCTTC

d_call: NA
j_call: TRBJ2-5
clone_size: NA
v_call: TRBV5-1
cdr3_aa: CASSPFGGEQETQYF
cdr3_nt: TGCGCCAGCAGCCCCTTCGGCGGGGAGCAGGAGACCCAGTACTTC

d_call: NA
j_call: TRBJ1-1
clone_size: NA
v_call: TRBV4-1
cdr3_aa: CASRFVGGNTEAFF
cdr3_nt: TGCGCCAGCAGATTTGTCGGCGGGAACACTGAAGCTTTCTTT

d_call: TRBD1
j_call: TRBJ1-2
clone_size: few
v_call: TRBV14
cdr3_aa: CASSPRDRANYGYTF
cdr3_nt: TGTGCCAGCAGCCCGAGGGACAGGGCTAACTATGGCTACACCTTC

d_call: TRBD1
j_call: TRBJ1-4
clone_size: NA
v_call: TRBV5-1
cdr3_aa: CASTGTGPATNEKLFF
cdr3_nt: TGCGCCAGCACCGGGACAGGGCCCGCAACTAATGAAAAACTGTTTTTT

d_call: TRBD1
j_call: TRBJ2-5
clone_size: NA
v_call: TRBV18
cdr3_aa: CASSSDRVGETQYF
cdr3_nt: TGTGCCAGCTCATCGGACAGGGTGGGCGAGACCCAGTACTTC

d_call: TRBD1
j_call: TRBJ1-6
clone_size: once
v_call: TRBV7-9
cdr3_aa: CASSQGQIEGSPLHF
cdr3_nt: TGTGCCAGCAGCCAGGGACAGATTGAGGGTTCACCCCTCCACTTT

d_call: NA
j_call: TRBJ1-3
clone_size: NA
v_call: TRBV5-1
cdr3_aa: CASSLTGPGNTIYF
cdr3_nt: TGCGCCAGCAGCTTGACAGGGCCCGGAAACACCATATATTTT

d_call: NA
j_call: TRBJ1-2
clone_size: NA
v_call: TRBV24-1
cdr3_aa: CATSDLGGEAGYTF
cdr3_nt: TGTGCCACCAGTGATTTGGGAGGGGAGGCTGGCTACACCTTC